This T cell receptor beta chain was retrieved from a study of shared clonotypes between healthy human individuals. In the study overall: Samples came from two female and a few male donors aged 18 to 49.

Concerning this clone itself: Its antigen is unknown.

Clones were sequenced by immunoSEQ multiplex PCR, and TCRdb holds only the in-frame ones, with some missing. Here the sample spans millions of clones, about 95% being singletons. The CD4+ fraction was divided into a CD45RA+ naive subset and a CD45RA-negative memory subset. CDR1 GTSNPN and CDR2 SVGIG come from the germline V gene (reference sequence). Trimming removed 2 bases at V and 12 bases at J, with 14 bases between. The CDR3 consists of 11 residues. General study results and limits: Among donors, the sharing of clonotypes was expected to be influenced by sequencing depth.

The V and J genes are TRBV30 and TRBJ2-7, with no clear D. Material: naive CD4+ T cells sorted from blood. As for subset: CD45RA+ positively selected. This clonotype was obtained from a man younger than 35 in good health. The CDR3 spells CAWSYEDSRYF. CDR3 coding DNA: TGTGCCTGGAGTTATGAAGACTCCCGGTACTTC.